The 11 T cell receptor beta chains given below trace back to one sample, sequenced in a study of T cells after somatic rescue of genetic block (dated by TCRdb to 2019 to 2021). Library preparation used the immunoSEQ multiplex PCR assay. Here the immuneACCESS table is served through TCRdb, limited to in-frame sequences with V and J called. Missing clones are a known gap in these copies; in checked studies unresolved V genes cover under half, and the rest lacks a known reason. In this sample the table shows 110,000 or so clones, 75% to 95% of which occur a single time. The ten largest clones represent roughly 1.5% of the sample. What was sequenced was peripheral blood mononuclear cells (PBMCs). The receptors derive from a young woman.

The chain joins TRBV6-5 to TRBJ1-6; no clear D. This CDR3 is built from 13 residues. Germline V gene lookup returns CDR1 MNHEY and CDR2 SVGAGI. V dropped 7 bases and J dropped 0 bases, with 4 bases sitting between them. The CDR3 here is CASTSSYNSPLHF. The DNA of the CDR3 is TGTGCCAGCACTTCCTCCTATAATTCACCCCTCCACTTT.

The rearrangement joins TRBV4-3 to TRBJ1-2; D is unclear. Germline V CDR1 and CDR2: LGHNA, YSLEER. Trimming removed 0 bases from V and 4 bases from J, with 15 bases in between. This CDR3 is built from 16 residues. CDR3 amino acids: CASSQDHGAPSYGYTF. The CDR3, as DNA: TGCGCCAGCAGCCAAGATCATGGAGCCCCGAGCTATGGCTACACCTTC.

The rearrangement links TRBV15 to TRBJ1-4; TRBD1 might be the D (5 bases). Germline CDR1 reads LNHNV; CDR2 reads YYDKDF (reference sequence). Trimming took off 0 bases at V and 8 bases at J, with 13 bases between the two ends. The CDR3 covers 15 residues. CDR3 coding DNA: TGTGCCACCAGCAGAGAGTACGCAGGGATAGAAAAACTGTTTTTT. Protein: CATSREYAGIEKLFF. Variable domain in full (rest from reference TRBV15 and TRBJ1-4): DAMVIQNPRYQVTQFGKPVTLSCSQTLNHNVMYWYQQKSSQAPKLLFHYYDKDFNNEADTPDNFQSRRPNTSFCFLDIRSPGLGDTAMYLCATSREYAGIEKLFFGSGTQLSVL.

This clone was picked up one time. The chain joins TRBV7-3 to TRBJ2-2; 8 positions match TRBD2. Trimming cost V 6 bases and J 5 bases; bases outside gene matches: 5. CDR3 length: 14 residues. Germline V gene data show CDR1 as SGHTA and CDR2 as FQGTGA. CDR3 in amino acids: CASRTSGLTGELFF. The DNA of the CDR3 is TGTGCCAGCAGAACTAGCGGTCTTACCGGGGAGCTGTTTTTT.

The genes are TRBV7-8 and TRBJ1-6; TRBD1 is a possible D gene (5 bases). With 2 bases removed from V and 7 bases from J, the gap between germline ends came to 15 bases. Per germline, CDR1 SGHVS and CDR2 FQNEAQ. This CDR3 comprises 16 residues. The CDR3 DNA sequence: TGTGCCAGCAGCTTATTTGGGGGAATGGAAAATTCACCCCTCCACTTT. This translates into CASSLFGGMENSPLHF.

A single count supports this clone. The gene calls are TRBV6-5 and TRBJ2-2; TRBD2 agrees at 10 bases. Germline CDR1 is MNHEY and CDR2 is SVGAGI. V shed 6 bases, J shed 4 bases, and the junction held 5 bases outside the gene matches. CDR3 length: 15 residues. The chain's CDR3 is CASSSGGAGTGELFF. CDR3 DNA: TGTGCCAGCAGCAGCGGGGGGGCGGGCACCGGGGAGCTGTTTTTT.

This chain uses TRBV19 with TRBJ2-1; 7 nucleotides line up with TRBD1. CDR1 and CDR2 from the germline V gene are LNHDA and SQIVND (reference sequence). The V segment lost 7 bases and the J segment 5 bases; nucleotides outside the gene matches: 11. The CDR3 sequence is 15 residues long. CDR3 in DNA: TGTGCCAGTATAGGATCGGGACAGTGGAACAATGAGCAGTTCTTC. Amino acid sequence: CASIGSGQWNNEQFF.

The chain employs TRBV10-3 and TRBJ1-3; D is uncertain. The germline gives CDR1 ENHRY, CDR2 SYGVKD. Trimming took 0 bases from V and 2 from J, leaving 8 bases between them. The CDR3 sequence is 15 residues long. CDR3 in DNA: TGTGCCATCAGTGAGTCGACCGGCCCTGGAAACACCATATATTTT. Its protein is CAISESTGPGNTIYF.

The CDR3 is CASSLYGTSEKLFF. The CDR3 DNA reads as TGCGCCAGCAGCTTGTACGGAACCAGTGAAAAACTGTTTTTT. The rearrangement links TRBV5-1 to TRBJ1-4; D not certain. V gave up 1 base and J gave up 7 bases, with 11 bases separating them. Germline CDR1 SGHRS, CDR2 YFSETQ. This CDR3 comprises 14 residues.

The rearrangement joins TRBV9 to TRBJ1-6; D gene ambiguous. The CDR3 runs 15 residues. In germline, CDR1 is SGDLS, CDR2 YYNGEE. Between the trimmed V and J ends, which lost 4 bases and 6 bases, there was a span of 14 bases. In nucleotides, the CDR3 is TGTGCCAGCAGCAGATTAAGGGAAGGTAATTCACCCCTCCACTTT. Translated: CASSRLREGNSPLHF.

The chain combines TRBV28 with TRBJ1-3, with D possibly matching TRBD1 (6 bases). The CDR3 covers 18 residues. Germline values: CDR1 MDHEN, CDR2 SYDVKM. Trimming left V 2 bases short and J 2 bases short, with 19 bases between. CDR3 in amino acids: CASSLVGRAGVAGNTIYF. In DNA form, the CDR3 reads TGTGCCAGCAGTTTAGTCGGCCGGGCAGGGGTAGCTGGAAACACCATATATTTT.